The T cell receptor (beta chain) under discussion was sequenced for a study of vaccination and CD4 T cells after COVID-19. Cultured CD4+ T-cell DNA underwent Oncomine TCR Beta short-read sequencing. TCRdb re-called the PCR reads with MiXCR, one entry per CDR3 protein. The data show around 11,000 distinct CDR3 sequences, 69% seen once. On this clonotype: Antigen: not known.

Described treatment: roughly 10-day PBMC culture with coronavirus spike peptide pools or control peptides (ViraFEST assay). Germline CDR1 and CDR2: LGHDT and YNNKEL (reference sequence). V was pared by 1 base and J by 4 bases, with 13 bases between. The CDR3 has 16 residues. The sequencing sample was made of CD4+ T cells from blood, cultured in vitro. The chain links TRBV3-1 to TRBJ1-4; D is perhaps TRBD1 (5 bases). The TCR sequence derives from a human donor who had recovered from COVID-19. The CDR3 is CASSQAPRVGNEKLFF. The CDR3 DNA follows: TGTGCCAGCAGCCAAGCGCCCAGGGTAGGTAATGAAAAACTGTTTTTT.